This T cell receptor beta chain was retrieved from a study of blood T cell repertoires in COVID-19. Study summary: The analysed material was cDNA or gDNA that came from T cells, B-cell-depleted T cells, or PBMCs.

Original processing methods: Scientists estimated how many nucleated cells there were by amplifying reference gene primers. Data came from immunoSEQ multiplex PCR; TCRdb stores just in-frame clones and leaves some out. V and J calls and clone size come straight from that table; D and trimming were deduced from the DNA. The data hold about 140,000 clones, with 80% to 90% observed a single time. The V end lost 2 bases, the J end lost 2 bases, and 13 bases lay between the germline ends. In germline, CDR1 is LNHDA, CDR2 SQIVND (reference sequence). This CDR3 is built from 15 residues. This clonotype was obtained from a woman aged 40-49 years with acute or convalescent COVID-19. The sequenced sample was peripheral blood. This sequence joins TRBV19 and TRBJ2-7, with TRBD2 as a possible D gene (7 bases). CDR3 nucleotide sequence: TGTGCCAGTAGTATAAAAGACGGGGGGCCCTACGAGCAGTACTTC. Its translation: CASSIKDGGPYEQYF. The complete variable domain, with remaining parts taken from reference TRBV19 and TRBJ2-7, reads DGGITQSPKYLFRKEGQNVTLSCEQNLNHDAMYWYRQDPGQGLRLIYYSQIVNDFQKGDIAEGYSVSREKKESFPLTVTSAQKNPTAFYLCASSIKDGGPYEQYFGPGTRLTVT.